This T cell receptor beta chain came from a study of CD8 T cells in Susac syndrome (dated by TCRdb to between 2018 and 2021). Concerning the study at large: The study used repertoire sequencing to test whether antigen drove CD8+ T cell activation and differentiation in Susac syndrome. Points the paper makes about the study in general: The number of individuals in the TCR sequencing and HLA analysis was recognized as being relatively small.

The CDR3 starts with the cysteine, ends with the phenylalanine, and has 14 residues. Only the CDR3 DNA is retained, 42 bases long and in frame from the first base. Deletion took 2 bases off V and 7 bases off J, with a span of 13 bases between the germline ends. The germline V gene sets CDR1 to KGHDR and CDR2 to SFDVKD. Turning to this clonotype: Its antigen is not yet known. Base-call qualities are not available, and no considerably larger clone is one nucleotide away.

RNA was extracted with the RNeasy kit and roughly 0.45 to 1 ug was reverse transcribed using random hexamers. TCR beta CDR3 regions were amplified with the immunoSEQ multiplex PCR assay covering 54 Vbeta and 13 Jbeta segments. To correct PCR amplification bias, a synthetic template baseline was used for both primer optimization and computational correction. As for the authors' bioinformatics: Reads were assigned to V, D and J genes according to IMGT and analyzed in immunoSEQ Analyzer, with only productive sequences retained. Clonality was computed as one minus Shannon entropy normalized by log2 of the number of productive unique sequences. For each patient and control, public and private clones were evaluated among the 100 most prevalent clones. Clones were defined as Susac-specific when absent from the healthy and MS cohorts, from over 950 published viral clones and from other ImmuneACCESS disease sequences. Clones were called with MiXCR by TCRdb after fastp trimmed the public reads at Q25, and only in-frame beta chains were retained. Every distinct CDR3 protein forms one entry, paired with its most common genes and DNA. The V and J calls and clone size are TCRdb's, not the authors'. The sample profile shows over 150,000 distinct CDR3 sequences; 90% to 95% of them were found once. The ten largest clones add up to around 0.085% of the sample.

High-throughput TCR beta sequencing profiled peripheral blood CD8+ and CD4+ T cells from healthy donors, Susac syndrome patients and multiple sclerosis patients. The multiple sclerosis controls were treatment-naive patients who had stable or active relapsing-remitting disease and met the revised McDonald criteria. CD8+ TEMRA cells were enriched by FACS, while bulk CD8+ and CD4+ T cells were purified by magnetic negative isolation. Blood was drawn into EDTA tubes, processed within 24 hours, and PBMCs were isolated by density gradient centrifugation. PBMCs intended for TCR sequencing were cryopreserved in liquid nitrogen and thawed later in a water bath at 37 degrees C. A purity of at least 90% was achieved for sorted or isolated CD4+, CD8+ and CD8+ TEMRA cells.

This sequence uses TRBV24-1 and TRBJ1-2; a tentative D call is TRBD1 (6 bases match). This TCR derives from a human donor with multiple sclerosis. The sequenced sample was CD4+ T cells from PBMCs. The CDR3 here reads CATSDSQGLGGYTF. The DNA sequence is TGTGCCACCAGTGATTCCCAGGGGTTGGGTGGCTACACCTTC.